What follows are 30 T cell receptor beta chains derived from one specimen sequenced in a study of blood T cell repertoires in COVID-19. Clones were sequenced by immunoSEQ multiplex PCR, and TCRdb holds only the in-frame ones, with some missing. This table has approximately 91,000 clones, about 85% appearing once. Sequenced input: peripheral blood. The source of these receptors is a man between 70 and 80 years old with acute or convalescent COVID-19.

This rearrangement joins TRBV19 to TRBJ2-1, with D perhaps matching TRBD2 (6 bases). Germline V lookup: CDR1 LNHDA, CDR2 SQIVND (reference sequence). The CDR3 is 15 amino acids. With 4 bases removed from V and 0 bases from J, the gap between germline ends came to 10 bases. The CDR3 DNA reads TGTGCCAGTAGTACCACCGGGGGCTCCTACAATGAGCAGTTCTTC. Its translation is CASSTTGGSYNEQFF.

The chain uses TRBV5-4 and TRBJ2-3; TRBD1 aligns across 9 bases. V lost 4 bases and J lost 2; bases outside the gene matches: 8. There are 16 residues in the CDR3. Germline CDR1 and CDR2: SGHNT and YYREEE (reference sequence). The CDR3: CASSTPGQGVTDTQYF. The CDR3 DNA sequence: TGTGCCAGCAGCACTCCGGGACAGGGAGTCACAGATACGCAGTATTTT.

In DNA form, the CDR3 reads TGTGCCAGCAGCTTGATACTAGCGGGATACAATGAGCAGTTCTTC. This translates into CASSLILAGYNEQFF. V usage is TRBV5-6 and J usage is TRBJ2-1, with 10 bases lining up with TRBD2. The CDR3 is 15 residues long. The trim removed 1 base at V and 4 bases at J, leaving 2 bases unmatched. Germline-derived CDR1 and CDR2 are SGHDT and YYEEEE.

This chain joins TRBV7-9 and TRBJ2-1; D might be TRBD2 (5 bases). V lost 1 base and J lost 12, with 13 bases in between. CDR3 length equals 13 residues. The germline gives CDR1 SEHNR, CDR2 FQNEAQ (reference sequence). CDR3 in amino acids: CASSLGMGSGQFF. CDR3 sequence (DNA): TGTGCCAGCAGCTTAGGTATGGGGAGCGGGCAGTTCTTC.

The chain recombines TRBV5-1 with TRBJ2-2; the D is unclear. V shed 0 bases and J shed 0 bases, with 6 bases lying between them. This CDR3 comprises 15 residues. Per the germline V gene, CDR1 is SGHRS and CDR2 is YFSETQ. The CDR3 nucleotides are TGCGCCAGCAGCTTGGACAGTGCGAACACCGGGGAGCTGTTTTTT. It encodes CASSLDSANTGELFF.

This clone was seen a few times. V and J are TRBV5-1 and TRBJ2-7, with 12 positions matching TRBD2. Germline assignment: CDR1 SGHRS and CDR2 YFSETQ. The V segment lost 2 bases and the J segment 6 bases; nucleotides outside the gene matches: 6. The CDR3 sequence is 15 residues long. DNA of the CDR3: TGCGCCAGCAGCTTACGGACTAGCGGGGATCGCGAGCAGTACTTC. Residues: CASSLRTSGDREQYF.

CDR3 residues: CAWSVRGNEAFF. In DNA form, the CDR3 reads TGTGCCTGGAGTGTACGGGGGAATGAAGCTTTCTTT. The chain employs TRBV30 and TRBJ1-1; D may be TRBD1 (5 bases). V shed 0 bases and J shed 7 bases, with 9 bases lying between them. The CDR3 runs to 12 residues. From germline, CDR1 is GTSNPN and CDR2 SVGIG (reference sequence).

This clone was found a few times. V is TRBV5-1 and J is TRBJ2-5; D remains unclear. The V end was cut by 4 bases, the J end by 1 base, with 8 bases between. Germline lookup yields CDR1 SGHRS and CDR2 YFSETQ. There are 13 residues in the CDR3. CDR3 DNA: TGCGCCAGCAGCGCAGGATCCCAAGAGACCCAGTACTTC. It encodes CASSAGSQETQYF.

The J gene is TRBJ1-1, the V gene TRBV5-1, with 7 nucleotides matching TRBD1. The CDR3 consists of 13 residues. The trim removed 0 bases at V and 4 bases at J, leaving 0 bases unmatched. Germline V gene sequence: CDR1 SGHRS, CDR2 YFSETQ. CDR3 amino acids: CASSLDRGTEAFF. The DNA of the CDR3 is TGCGCCAGCAGCTTGGACAGGGGCACTGAAGCTTTCTTT. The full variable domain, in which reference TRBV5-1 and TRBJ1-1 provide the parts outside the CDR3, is KAGVTQTPRYLIKTRGQQVTLSCSPISGHRSVSWYQQTPGQGLQFLFEYFSETQRNKGNFPGRFSGRQFSNSRSEMNVSTLELGDSALYLCASSLDRGTEAFFGQGTRLTVV.

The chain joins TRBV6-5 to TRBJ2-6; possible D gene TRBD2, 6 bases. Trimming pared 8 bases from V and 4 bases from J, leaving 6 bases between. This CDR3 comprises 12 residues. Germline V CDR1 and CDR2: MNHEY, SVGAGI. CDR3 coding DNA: TGTGCCAGCCGGGGGGGGGCCAACGTCCTGACTTTC. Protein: CASRGGANVLTF.

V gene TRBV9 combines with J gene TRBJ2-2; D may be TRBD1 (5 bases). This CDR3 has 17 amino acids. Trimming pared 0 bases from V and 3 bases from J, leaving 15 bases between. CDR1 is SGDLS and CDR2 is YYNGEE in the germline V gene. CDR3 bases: TGTGCCAGCAGCGTAGAGAGGCCCGTAGGGGACACCGGGGAGCTGTTTTTT. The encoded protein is CASSVERPVGDTGELFF.

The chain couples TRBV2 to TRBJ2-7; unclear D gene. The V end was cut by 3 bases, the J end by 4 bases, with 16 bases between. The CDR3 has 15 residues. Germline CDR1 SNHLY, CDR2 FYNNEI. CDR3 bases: TGTGCCAGCAGTGAGAATGTGGGCGTCGGATACGAGCAGTACTTC. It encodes CASSENVGVGYEQYF.

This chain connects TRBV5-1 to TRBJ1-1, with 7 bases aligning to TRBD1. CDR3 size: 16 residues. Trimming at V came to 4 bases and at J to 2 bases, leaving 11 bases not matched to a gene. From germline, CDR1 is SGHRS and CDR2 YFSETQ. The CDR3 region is CASSATGVLGNTEAFF. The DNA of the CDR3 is TGCGCCAGCAGCGCAACAGGGGTTTTGGGAAACACTGAAGCTTTCTTT.

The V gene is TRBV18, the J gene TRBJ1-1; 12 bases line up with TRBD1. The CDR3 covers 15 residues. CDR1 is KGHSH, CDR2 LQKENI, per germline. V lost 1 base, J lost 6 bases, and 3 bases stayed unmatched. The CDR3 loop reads CASSPQGQGAPEAFF. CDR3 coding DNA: TGTGCCAGCTCACCACAGGGACAGGGGGCCCCTGAAGCTTTCTTT.

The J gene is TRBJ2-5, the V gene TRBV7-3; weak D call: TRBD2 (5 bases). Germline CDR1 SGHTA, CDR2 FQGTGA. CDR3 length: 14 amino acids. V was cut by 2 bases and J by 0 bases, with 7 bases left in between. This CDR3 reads CASSLRGDQETQYF. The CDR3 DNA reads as TGTGCCAGCAGCTTACGGGGAGACCAAGAGACCCAGTACTTC.

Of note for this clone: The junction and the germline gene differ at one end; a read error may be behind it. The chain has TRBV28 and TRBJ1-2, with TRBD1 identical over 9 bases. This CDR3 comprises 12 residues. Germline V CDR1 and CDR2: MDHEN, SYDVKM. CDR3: CASSLRTGEFYF. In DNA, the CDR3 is TGTGCCAGCAGTTTAAGGACAGGGGAATTCTACTTC.

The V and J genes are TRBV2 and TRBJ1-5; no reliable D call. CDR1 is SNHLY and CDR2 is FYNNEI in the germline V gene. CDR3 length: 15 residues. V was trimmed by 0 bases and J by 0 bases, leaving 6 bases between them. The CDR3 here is CASSEARNSNQPQHF. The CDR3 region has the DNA TGTGCCAGCAGTGAAGCCAGAAATAGCAATCAGCCCCAGCATTTT.

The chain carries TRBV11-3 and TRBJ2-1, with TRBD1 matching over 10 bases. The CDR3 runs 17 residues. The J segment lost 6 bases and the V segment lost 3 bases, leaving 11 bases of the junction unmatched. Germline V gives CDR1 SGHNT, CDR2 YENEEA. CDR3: CASSLDTRTGGSNEQFF. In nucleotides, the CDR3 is TGTGCCAGCAGCTTGGACACTCGGACAGGGGGGAGCAATGAGCAGTTCTTC.

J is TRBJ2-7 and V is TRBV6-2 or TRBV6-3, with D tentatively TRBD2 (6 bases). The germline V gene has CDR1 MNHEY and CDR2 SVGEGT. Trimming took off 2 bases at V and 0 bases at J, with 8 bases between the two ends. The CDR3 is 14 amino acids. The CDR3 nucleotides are TGTGCCAGCAGTTACCCGGGACTCTCCTACGAGCAGTACTTC. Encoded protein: CASSYPGLSYEQYF.

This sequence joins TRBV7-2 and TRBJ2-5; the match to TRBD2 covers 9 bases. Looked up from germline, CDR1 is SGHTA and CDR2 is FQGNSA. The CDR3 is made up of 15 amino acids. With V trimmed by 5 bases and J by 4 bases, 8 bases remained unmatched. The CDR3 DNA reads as TGTGCCAGCAGCAGCGTTGGGACTAGCCGAGAGACCCAGTACTTC. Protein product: CASSSVGTSRETQYF.

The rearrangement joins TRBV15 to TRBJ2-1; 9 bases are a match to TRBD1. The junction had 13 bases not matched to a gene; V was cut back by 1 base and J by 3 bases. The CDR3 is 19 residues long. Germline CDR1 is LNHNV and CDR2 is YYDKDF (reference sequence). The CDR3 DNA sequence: TGTGCCACCAGCAGAGTCTTCCGGGACAGGGTCTACAGCTACAATGAGCAGTTCTTC. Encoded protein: CATSRVFRDRVYSYNEQFF. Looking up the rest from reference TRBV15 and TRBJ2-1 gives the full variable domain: DAMVIQNPRYQVTQFGKPVTLSCSQTLNHNVMYWYQQKSSQAPKLLFHYYDKDFNNEADTPDNFQSRRPNTSFCFLDIRSPGLGDTAMYLCATSRVFRDRVYSYNEQFFGPGTRLTVL.

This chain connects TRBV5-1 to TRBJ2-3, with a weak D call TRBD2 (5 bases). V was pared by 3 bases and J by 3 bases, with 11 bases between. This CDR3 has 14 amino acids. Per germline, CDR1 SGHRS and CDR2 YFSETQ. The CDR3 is CASSSSDFTDTQYF. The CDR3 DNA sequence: TGCGCCAGCAGCTCCTCGGACTTTACAGATACGCAGTATTTT.

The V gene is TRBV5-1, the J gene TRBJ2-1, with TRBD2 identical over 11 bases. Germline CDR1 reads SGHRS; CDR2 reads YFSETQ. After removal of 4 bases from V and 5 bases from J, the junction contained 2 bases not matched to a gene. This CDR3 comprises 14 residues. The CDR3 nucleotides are TGCGCCAGCAGCAGGGGACTAGCGGACAATGAGCAGTTCTTC. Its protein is CASSRGLADNEQFF.

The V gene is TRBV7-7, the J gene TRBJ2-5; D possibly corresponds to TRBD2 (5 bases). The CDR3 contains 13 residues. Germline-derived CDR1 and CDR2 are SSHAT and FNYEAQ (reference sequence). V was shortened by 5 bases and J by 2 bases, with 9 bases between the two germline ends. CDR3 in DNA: TGTGCCAGCAGCGCCGGACTGCAAGAGACCCAGTACTTC. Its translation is CASSAGLQETQYF.

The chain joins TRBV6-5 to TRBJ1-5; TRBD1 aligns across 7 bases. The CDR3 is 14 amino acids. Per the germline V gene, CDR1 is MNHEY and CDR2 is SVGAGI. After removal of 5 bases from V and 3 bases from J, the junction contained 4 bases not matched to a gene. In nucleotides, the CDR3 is TGTGCCAGCAGTAGGGACAGCTCCAATCAGCCCCAGCATTTT. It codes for CASSRDSSNQPQHF.

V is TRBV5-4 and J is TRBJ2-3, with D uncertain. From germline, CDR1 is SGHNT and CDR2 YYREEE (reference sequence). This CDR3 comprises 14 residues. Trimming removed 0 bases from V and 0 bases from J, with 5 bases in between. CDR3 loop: CASSLGPSTDTQYF. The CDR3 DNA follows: TGTGCCAGCAGCTTGGGTCCGAGCACAGATACGCAGTATTTT.

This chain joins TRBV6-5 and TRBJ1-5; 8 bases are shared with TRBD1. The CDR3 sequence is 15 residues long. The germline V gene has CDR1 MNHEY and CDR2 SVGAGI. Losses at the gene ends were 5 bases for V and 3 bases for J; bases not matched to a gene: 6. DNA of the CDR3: TGTGCCAGCAGTCCGGACAGGGCCTCCAATCAGCCCCAGCATTTT. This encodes CASSPDRASNQPQHF.

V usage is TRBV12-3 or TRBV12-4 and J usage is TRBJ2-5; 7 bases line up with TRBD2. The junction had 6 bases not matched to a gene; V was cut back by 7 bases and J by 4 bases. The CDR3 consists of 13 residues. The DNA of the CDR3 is TGTGCCAGCACCCCTGGGGGGGGAGAGACCCAGTACTTC. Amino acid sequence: CASTPGGGETQYF.

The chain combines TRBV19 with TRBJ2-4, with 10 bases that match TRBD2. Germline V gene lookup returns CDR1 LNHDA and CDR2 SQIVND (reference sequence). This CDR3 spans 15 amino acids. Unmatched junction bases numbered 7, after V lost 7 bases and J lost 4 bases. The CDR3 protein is CASMVAGGGKNIQYF. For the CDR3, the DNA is TGTGCCAGTATGGTAGCGGGGGGAGGAAAAAACATTCAGTACTTC. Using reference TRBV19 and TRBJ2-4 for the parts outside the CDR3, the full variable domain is DGGITQSPKYLFRKEGQNVTLSCEQNLNHDAMYWYRQDPGQGLRLIYYSQIVNDFQKGDIAEGYSVSREKKESFPLTVTSAQKNPTAFYLCASMVAGGGKNIQYFGAGTRLSVL.

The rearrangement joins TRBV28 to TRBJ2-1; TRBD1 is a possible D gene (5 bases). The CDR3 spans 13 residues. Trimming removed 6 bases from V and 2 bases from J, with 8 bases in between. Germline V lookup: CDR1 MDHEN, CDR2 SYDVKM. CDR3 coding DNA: TGTGCCAGCAGACCACAGGCCTACAATGAGCAGTTCTTC. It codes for CASRPQAYNEQFF.